A selection of T cell receptor beta chains follows, all from one sample in a study of T cell repertoires in cytomegalovirus infection. TCRdb fed the reads into MiXCR, producing one record per CDR3 protein. The data contain around 430,000 distinct CDR3 sequences, under 45% of them singletons. Antigen specificity for these receptors is unknown. The sample in question was cultured PBMCs, obtained from culture after CMV antigen stimulation. These receptors all stem from a human donor in good health (CMV status not recorded). Some clones in this sample may be carry-over from other donors' samples. CDR3s include the opening cysteine and the closing phenylalanine or tryptophan. The order of the fields is CDR3 DNA, CDR3 protein, clone size, V gene, D gene, J gene. The D gene is left open where the match is weak. Some rows mark clone size as missing; the rest say once, few, many or name a class of expanded clone.

CDR3nt: TGCGCCAGCAGCCAACCCCCCCGCTGGGATGAGCAGTTCTTC
CDR3aa: CASSQPPRWDEQFF
abundance: few
v_gene: TRBV4-1
d_gene: -
j_gene: TRBJ2-1

CDR3nt: TGTGCCAGCAACGGGGGCGGAACCTACAATGAGCAGTTCTTC
CDR3aa: CASNGGGTYNEQFF
abundance: few
v_gene: TRBV6-2/TRBV6-3
d_gene: -
j_gene: TRBJ2-1

CDR3nt: TGTGCCAGCAGTGAACGTTACCGGGCCTATCAGCCCCAGCATTTT
CDR3aa: CASSERYRAYQPQHF
abundance: -
v_gene: TRBV6-1
d_gene: -
j_gene: TRBJ1-5

CDR3nt: TGTGCCAGCAGCCGGGGACTAGCGGAAAGCACAGATACGCAGTATTTT
CDR3aa: CASSRGLAESTDTQYF
abundance: -
v_gene: TRBV28
d_gene: TRBD2
j_gene: TRBJ2-3

CDR3nt: TGCGCCAGCAGCCAAGATCCCCAATTTAGCCCACGCAATCAGCCCCAGCATTTT
CDR3aa: CASSQDPQFSPRNQPQHF
abundance: -
v_gene: TRBV4-1
d_gene: -
j_gene: TRBJ1-5

CDR3nt: TGTGCCAGCAGCCAAACAGGGGGCGCGTTCTGGGATCACAATGAGCAGTTCTTC
CDR3aa: CASSQTGGAFWDHNEQFF
abundance: once
v_gene: TRBV6-2/TRBV6-3
d_gene: TRBD1
j_gene: TRBJ2-1

CDR3nt: TGTGCCAGCAGCCAAGCGGGTCCAGGGGGCAATCAGCCCCAGCATTTT
CDR3aa: CASSQAGPGGNQPQHF
abundance: -
v_gene: TRBV4-2
d_gene: -
j_gene: TRBJ1-5

CDR3nt: TGTGCCAGCAGCCCCGATGGCTTTAGATCCGGGGAGCTGTTTTTT
CDR3aa: CASSPDGFRSGELFF
abundance: -
v_gene: TRBV14
d_gene: -
j_gene: TRBJ2-2

CDR3nt: TGTGCCAGCAAGAGATGGAGGGGCAAGGGCTACGAGCAGTACTTC
CDR3aa: CASKRWRGKGYEQYF
abundance: -
v_gene: TRBV7-8
d_gene: -
j_gene: TRBJ2-7

CDR3nt: TGTGCCAGCAGAACCTGGGGCGATAGCAATCAGCCCCAGCATTTT
CDR3aa: CASRTWGDSNQPQHF
abundance: few
v_gene: TRBV6-6
d_gene: -
j_gene: TRBJ1-5

CDR3nt: TGCGCCAGCAGCCTAACCAGGGGAAACACAGATACGCAGTATTTT
CDR3aa: CASSLTRGNTDTQYF
abundance: -
v_gene: TRBV4-1
d_gene: -
j_gene: TRBJ2-3

CDR3nt: TGTGCCAGCAGCCCTGGTCATACAGATACGCAGTATTTT
CDR3aa: CASSPGHTDTQYF
abundance: -
v_gene: TRBV7-6
d_gene: -
j_gene: TRBJ2-3

CDR3nt: TGTGCCAGCAGCCGCCCCGGGACAGGGGCATATGGCTACACCTTC
CDR3aa: CASSRPGTGAYGYTF
abundance: -
v_gene: TRBV12-3/TRBV12-4
d_gene: TRBD1
j_gene: TRBJ1-2

CDR3nt: TGTGCCAGCAGCTTACTACAGGGGCGGGGGACAGATACGCAGTATTTT
CDR3aa: CASSLLQGRGTDTQYF
abundance: few
v_gene: TRBV7-6
d_gene: -
j_gene: TRBJ2-3

CDR3nt: TGTGCCAGCAGCTTCGACAGGGATGGAGAGACCCAGTACTTC
CDR3aa: CASSFDRDGETQYF
abundance: few
v_gene: TRBV7-6
d_gene: TRBD1
j_gene: TRBJ2-5